The 27 T cell receptor beta chains below come from one sample, sequenced in a study of T-cell reconstitution after alpha-beta-depleted transplantation in children. As it was prepared, the TCRbeta library received unique molecular identifiers. TCRdb reprocessed the PCR reads with MiXCR, giving one entry per CDR3 protein. This table has 580,000 or so distinct CDR3 sequences, 23% appearing once. Material: PBMCs, mostly from graft donor cells, obtained 360 days after TCRalphabeta/CD19-depleted stem cell transplant. Source of these receptors: a boy younger than two who had a stem cell transplant for acute myeloid leukemia, so the T cells may come from the graft donor.

This clonotype came up many times. CDR3 DNA sequence: TGCAGTGCTAGAGGGGGGGACGCAGAGTTAAATGAAAAACTGTTTTTT. Amino acid sequence: CSARGGDAELNEKLFF. The chain links TRBV20-1 to TRBJ1-4; weak D call: TRBD1 (5 bases). Trimming took 1 base from V and 5 from J, leaving 17 bases between them. There are 16 residues in the CDR3. CDR1 is DFQATT, CDR2 SNEGSKA, per germline (reference sequence).

This clonotype turned up a few times. J is TRBJ2-2 and V is TRBV20-1; 8 bases are a match to TRBD1. The CDR3 is 14 amino acids. V gave up 5 bases and J gave up 4 bases; unmatched junction bases: 6. Germline loops: CDR1 DFQATT, CDR2 SNEGSKA (reference sequence). This CDR3 is CSARDRGITGELFF. The CDR3 DNA follows: TGCAGTGCTCGCGACAGGGGTATCACCGGGGAGCTGTTTTTT.

This clonotype was seen repeatedly, ten times or more. CDR3 DNA sequence: TGCAGCGTTGAAGACCCGACAGGGTCAGAGACCCAGTACTTC. Translation gives CSVEDPTGSETQYF. The V gene is TRBV29-1, the J gene TRBJ2-5, with TRBD1 identical over 7 bases. After removal of 0 bases from V and 4 bases from J, the junction contained 5 bases not matched to a gene. The CDR3 has 14 residues. Germline CDR1 SQVTM, CDR2 ANQGSEA.

This clonotype was counted many times. The chain combines TRBV11-2 with TRBJ1-1, with unresolved D. V was shortened by 5 bases and J by 4 bases, with 17 bases between the two germline ends. Per germline, CDR1 SGHAT and CDR2 FQNNGV. This CDR3 is built from 15 residues. This CDR3 reads CASSPPKGLGTEAFF. CDR3 coding DNA: TGTGCCAGCAGCCCCCCCAAAGGGTTGGGCACTGAAGCTTTCTTT.

This clonotype was recorded a few times. This chain links TRBV18 with TRBJ2-5; D is unresolved. Germline CDR1 and CDR2: KGHSH and LQKENI. The CDR3 contains 13 residues. With 3 bases removed from V and 3 bases from J, the gap between germline ends came to 8 bases. The CDR3 coding sequence is TGTGCCAGCTCACCGACGTTAAAAGAGACCCAGTACTTC. Residues: CASSPTLKETQYF.

The gene calls are TRBV10-3 and TRBJ2-1; 8 bases fit TRBD2. CDR3 length: 14 amino acids. Germline V gives CDR1 ENHRY, CDR2 SYGVKD. V gave up 8 bases and J gave up 0 bases; unmatched junction bases: 3. The CDR3 nucleotides are TGTGCCATCGGAGCGGGGGCCTCCTACAATGAGCAGTTCTTC. This translates into CAIGAGASYNEQFF.

The chain joins TRBV12-3 or TRBV12-4 to TRBJ1-1; D ambiguous. V was pared by 7 bases and J by 1 base, with 16 bases between. The CDR3 is 15 residues long. CDR3 nucleotide sequence: TGTGCCAGCACCCCACAAGGAGGGAGGAACACTGAAGCTTTCTTT. It specifies CASTPQGGRNTEAFF.

The V and J genes are TRBV21-1 and TRBJ2-5; the listed D gene, TRBD2, was not tested against the DNA. TRBV21-1 is marked as a pseudogene. The CDR3 has 17 amino acids. The CDR3 DNA reads TGTGCCAGCAGCAGCCAAATTCTCCCGGGACTACAAGAGACCCAGTACTTC. This gives the protein CASSSQILPGLQETQYF.

The rearrangement joins TRBV20-1 to TRBJ2-3, with 9 positions matching TRBD2. CDR3 length equals 17 residues. The trim removed 4 bases at V and 2 bases at J, leaving 13 bases unmatched. Germline CDR1 is DFQATT and CDR2 is SNEGSKA (reference sequence). The CDR3 DNA is TGCAGTGCTAACGACGAATTAGCGGGGGAGCCCACAGATACGCAGTATTTT. This encodes CSANDELAGEPTDTQYF.

This CDR3 reads CASSLPNGTGDHEQYF. The CDR3 DNA reads as TGTGCCAGCAGCTTACCCAATGGGACAGGGGACCACGAGCAGTACTTC. The chain uses TRBV7-6 and TRBJ2-7; TRBD1 matches 10 bases. The CDR3 runs to 16 residues. The V gene end was trimmed by 2 bases and the J gene end by 5 bases; junction bases not matched to a gene: 9. Germline loops: CDR1 SGHVS, CDR2 FNYEAQ.

V is TRBV12-3 or TRBV12-4 and J is TRBJ2-3, with 7 bases matching TRBD1. The CDR3 length is 17 residues. The V segment lost 5 bases and the J segment 2 bases; nucleotides outside the gene matches: 13. The CDR3 DNA reads TGTGCCAGCAGTCCAACAGGGACAGATATTAACACAGATACGCAGTATTTT. It yields the protein CASSPTGTDINTDTQYF.

This clonotype has just a few counts. The V and J genes are TRBV5-6 and TRBJ2-7; D is possibly TRBD1 (7 bases). Germline assignment: CDR1 SGHDT and CDR2 YYEEEE. V was shortened by 2 bases and J by 4 bases, with 13 bases between the two germline ends. The length of the CDR3 is 14 residues. The CDR3 coding sequence is TGTGCCAGCAGCTTCAGGGGGGCCAAATACGAGCAGTACGTC. This codes for CASSFRGAKYEQYV.

This clonotype was seen many times. V is TRBV5-4 and J is TRBJ2-2; 9 bases line up with TRBD1. The length of the CDR3 is 16 residues. Germline lookup yields CDR1 SGHNT and CDR2 YYREEE (reference sequence). The V gene end was trimmed by 2 bases and the J gene end by 5 bases; junction bases not matched to a gene: 7. The DNA of the CDR3 is TGTGCCAGCAGCTTTGGGGCCGGGACAGGGACCGGGGAGCTGTTTTTT. It is translated as CASSFGAGTGTGELFF.

The chain joins TRBV7-6 to TRBJ2-1; tentative D call: TRBD1 (5 bases). CDR1 and CDR2 (germline): SGHVS, FNYEAQ. V dropped 5 bases and J dropped 2 bases, with 16 bases sitting between them. The CDR3 covers 16 residues. CDR3 sequence: CASSREVQGAYNEQFF. The CDR3 coding sequence is TGTGCCAGCAGCCGCGAGGTGCAAGGGGCCTACAATGAGCAGTTCTTC.

The chain uses TRBV7-9 and TRBJ2-1; D is perhaps TRBD1 (5 bases). The V end lost 10 bases, the J end lost 3 bases, and 10 bases lay between the germline ends. Germline-derived CDR1 and CDR2 are SEHNR and FQNEAQ (reference sequence). The CDR3 covers 12 residues. CDR3 sequence (DNA): TGTGCCACCCTAGGGGTCTACAATGAGCAGTTCTTC. It is translated as CATLGVYNEQFF.

This clonotype came up a few times. The rearrangement joins TRBV19 to TRBJ2-5, with D tentatively TRBD2 (6 bases). CDR3 length equals 13 residues. V lost 2 bases and J 5 bases, leaving 9 bases between the germline ends. Germline V gives CDR1 LNHDA, CDR2 SQIVND (reference sequence). The CDR3 is CASSIRGIETQYF. DNA of the CDR3: TGTGCCAGTAGTATACGGGGGATCGAGACCCAGTACTTC.

At least ten counts were recorded for this clonotype. The rearrangement joins TRBV28 to TRBJ2-1; 7 bases agree with TRBD1. Germline V lookup: CDR1 MDHEN, CDR2 SYDVKM. The CDR3 is 12 amino acids. The ends lost 6 bases at V and 5 bases at J; junction bases unmatched: 1. In nucleotides, the CDR3 is TGTGCCAGCAGGACAGGGCACAATGAGCAGTTCTTC. This sequence encodes CASRTGHNEQFF. Using reference TRBV28 and TRBJ2-1 for the parts outside the CDR3, the full variable domain is DVKVTQSSRYLVKRTGEKVFLECVQDMDHENMFWYRQDPGLGLRLIYFSYDVKMKEKGDIPEGYSVSREKKERFSLILESASTNQTSMYLCASRTGHNEQFFGPGTRLTVL.

This clonotype showed up just a few times. V gene TRBV15 combines with J gene TRBJ1-1, with TRBD1 identical over 11 bases. The CDR3 has 13 amino acids. The V gene end was trimmed by 9 bases and the J gene end by 5 bases; junction bases not matched to a gene: 5. Per germline, CDR1 LNHNV and CDR2 YYDKDF (reference sequence). The CDR3 spells CATLRDRGTEAFF. The CDR3 nucleotides read TGTGCCACTCTCCGGGACAGGGGGACTGAAGCTTTCTTT.

This clonotype was counted at least ten times. The chain joins TRBV12-3 or TRBV12-4 to TRBJ1-6, with D tentatively TRBD1 (6 bases). V was cut by 6 bases and J by 8 bases, with 14 bases left in between. The CDR3 runs to 14 residues. The CDR3 loop is CASSRGRGYSPLHF. In DNA form, the CDR3 reads TGTGCCAGCAGCCGGGGGCGGGGTTATTCACCCCTCCACTTT.

This clonotype was detected many times. The chain couples TRBV20-1 to TRBJ2-5; 11 nucleotides line up with TRBD2. Per the germline V gene, CDR1 is DFQATT and CDR2 is SNEGSKA (reference sequence). The CDR3 has 18 amino acids. Trimming removed 0 bases from V and 2 bases from J; junction bases left unmatched: 11. In nucleotides, the CDR3 is TGCAGTGCTAGAGAACTAATCCGACTAGCGGGGCAACAAGAGACCCAGTACTTC. It translates to CSARELIRLAGQQETQYF.

The J gene is TRBJ1-3, the V gene TRBV2; no clear D. The germline CDR1 and CDR2 sequences are SNHLY and FYNNEI. There are 15 residues in the CDR3. The V and J ends lost 4 bases and 0 bases respectively, with 10 bases between them. CDR3 residues: CASSAQISSGNTIYF. The CDR3 DNA is TGTGCCAGCAGTGCCCAGATCAGCTCTGGAAACACCATATATTTT.

This clonotype was seen repeatedly, ten times or more. The chain carries TRBV29-1 and TRBJ2-3, with TRBD2 matching over 7 bases. In germline, CDR1 is SQVTM, CDR2 ANQGSEA. After removal of 3 bases from V and 4 bases from J, the junction contained 7 bases not matched to a gene. There are 14 residues in the CDR3. CDR3 loop: CSVEPRLAADTQYF. The CDR3 nucleotides are TGCAGCGTTGAGCCTCGACTAGCTGCAGATACGCAGTATTTT.

This clonotype was recorded once. The chain recombines TRBV15 with TRBJ2-3; no clear D. The CDR3 totals 14 residues. Germline V lookup: CDR1 LNHNV, CDR2 YYDKDF (reference sequence). V dropped 0 bases and J dropped 5 bases, with 9 bases sitting between them. The CDR3 DNA is TGTGCCACCAGCAGAGATAAAAGGGAAGATACGCAGTATTTT. It yields the protein CATSRDKREDTQYF.

J is TRBJ2-3 and V is TRBV7-9; D perhaps matches TRBD1 (6 bases). The V gene lost 3 bases and the J gene lost 2 bases, with 18 bases spanning the gap. CDR3 length: 17 amino acids. Germline CDR1 SEHNR, CDR2 FQNEAQ (reference sequence). CDR3 sequence reads: CASSFARDMGYTDTQYF. CDR3 nucleotides: TGTGCCAGCAGCTTCGCTCGGGACATGGGATACACAGATACGCAGTATTTT.

The chain recombines TRBV20-1 with TRBJ2-3, with D uncertain. The germline CDR1 and CDR2 sequences are DFQATT and SNEGSKA (reference sequence). The CDR3 contains 13 residues. V shed 0 bases and J shed 4 bases, with 8 bases lying between them. CDR3 sequence: CSARELRADTQYF. The CDR3 region has the DNA TGCAGTGCTAGAGAGCTCCGGGCAGATACGCAGTATTTT.

This clonotype was detected only a few times. DNA of the CDR3: TGTGCTAGTGGTGCGTCCACTCAAGAGACCCAGTACTTC. Protein: CASGASTQETQYF. The chain recombines TRBV12-5 with TRBJ2-5, with D hard to call. Trimming cost V 5 bases and J 2 bases, with 9 bases left between them. Germline CDR1 is LGHNT and CDR2 is FRNRAP. CDR3 length: 13 residues.

This clonotype was counted ten times or more. This sequence joins TRBV6-5 and TRBJ2-7; D is perhaps TRBD1 (6 bases). V lost 4 bases and J lost 5, with 15 bases in between. CDR1 MNHEY and CDR2 SVGAGI come from the germline V gene. The CDR3 is made up of 14 amino acids. The CDR3 is CASSSGSGDDEQYV. CDR3 coding DNA: TGTGCCAGCAGTTCGGGGTCAGGGGACGACGAGCAGTACGTC.